The 6 T cell receptor beta chains given below trace back to one sample, sequenced in a study of cytomegalovirus exposure and HLA in healthy donors. The PCR made use of 60 Vbeta and 13 Jbeta primers. Assay used: immunoSEQ multiplex PCR; TCRdb lists only in-frame clones, some missing. The table records about 98,000 clones, about four fifths of them present only once. Sequencing was performed on PBMCs. The receptors come from a man aged 18 to 29 in good health and CMV-seropositive.

The V gene is TRBV19, the J gene TRBJ1-5, with a weak D call TRBD1 (5 bases). This CDR3 is built from 16 residues. Germline CDR1 LNHDA, CDR2 SQIVND (reference sequence). Trimming stripped 7 bases from V and 0 bases from J, with 16 bases between. CDR3 nucleotide sequence: TGTGCCAGTACCACGATTCGGGGGATTAGCAATCAGCCCCAGCATTTT. Translating it yields CASTTIRGISNQPQHF.

This sequence joins TRBV2 and TRBJ2-1; TRBD1 agrees at 12 bases. Trimming cost V 4 bases and J 7 bases; bases outside gene matches: 5. The CDR3 has 15 residues. The germline CDR1 and CDR2 sequences are SNHLY and FYNNEI. CDR3 in DNA: TGTGCCAGCAGTGCCCCGGGACAGGGGGCGAATGAGCAGTTCTTC. Protein product: CASSAPGQGANEQFF.

The chain has TRBV11-2 and TRBJ1-1; no clear D gene. There are 12 residues in the CDR3. From germline, CDR1 is SGHAT and CDR2 FQNNGV. Trimming shortened V by 8 bases and J by 1 base, and 8 bases separated the two germline ends. The CDR3 DNA reads TGTGCCAGCGGGGAGAAGAACACTGAAGCTTTCTTT. This translates into CASGEKNTEAFF. The whole variable domain, filled in from reference TRBV11-2 and TRBJ1-1, reads EAGVAQSPRYKIIEKRQSVAFWCNPISGHATLYWYQQILGQGPKLLIQFQNNGVVDDSQLPKDRFSAERLKGVDSTLKIQPAKLEDSAVYLCASGEKNTEAFFGQGTRLTVV.

This clone was observed a handful of times. The V gene is TRBV25-1, the J gene TRBJ2-7; D unclear. The length of the CDR3 is 13 residues. Germline CDR1 and CDR2: MGHDK and SYGVNS. V lost 4 bases to trimming and J lost 5 bases, with 12 bases between them. CDR3 in DNA: TGTGCCAGCAGTGCGCGAGAACCGCACGAGCAGTACTTC. The encoded protein is CASSAREPHEQYF.

CDR3 sequence reads: CASSLEGASSYNEQFF. In DNA form, the CDR3 reads TGCGCCAGCAGCTTGGAGGGGGCCAGCTCCTACAATGAGCAGTTCTTC. The V gene is TRBV5-1, the J gene TRBJ2-1; 7 nucleotides align to TRBD1. CDR3 length equals 16 residues. The V gene end was trimmed by 0 bases and the J gene end by 0 bases; junction bases not matched to a gene: 3. In germline, CDR1 is SGHRS, CDR2 YFSETQ. The variable domain in full, completed from reference TRBV5-1 and TRBJ2-1, reads KAGVTQTPRYLIKTRGQQVTLSCSPISGHRSVSWYQQTPGQGLQFLFEYFSETQRNKGNFPGRFSGRQFSNSRSEMNVSTLELGDSALYLCASSLEGASSYNEQFFGPGTRLTVL.

This clone appeared a few times. V gene TRBV10-3 combines with J gene TRBJ1-1, with TRBD1 matching over 7 bases. CDR3 length equals 13 residues. The J segment lost 4 bases and the V segment lost 5 bases, leaving 4 bases of the junction unmatched. Germline V lookup: CDR1 ENHRY, CDR2 SYGVKD. CDR3 sequence (DNA): TGTGCCATCAGTACAGGGGTAGGCACTGAAGCTTTCTTT. Amino acids: CAISTGVGTEAFF.